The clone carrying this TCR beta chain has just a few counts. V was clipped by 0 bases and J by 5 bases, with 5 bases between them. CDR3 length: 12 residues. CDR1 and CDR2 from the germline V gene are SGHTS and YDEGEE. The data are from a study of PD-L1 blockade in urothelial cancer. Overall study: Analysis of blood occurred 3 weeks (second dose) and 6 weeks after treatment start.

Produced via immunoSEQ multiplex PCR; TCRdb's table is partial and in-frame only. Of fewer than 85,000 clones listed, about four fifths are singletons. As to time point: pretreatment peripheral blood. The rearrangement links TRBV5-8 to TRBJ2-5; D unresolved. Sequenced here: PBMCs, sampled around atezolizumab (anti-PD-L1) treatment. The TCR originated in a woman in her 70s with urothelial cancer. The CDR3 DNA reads TGTGCCAGCAGCTTGGCCGCGGAGACCCAGTACTTC. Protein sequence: CASSLAAETQYF.